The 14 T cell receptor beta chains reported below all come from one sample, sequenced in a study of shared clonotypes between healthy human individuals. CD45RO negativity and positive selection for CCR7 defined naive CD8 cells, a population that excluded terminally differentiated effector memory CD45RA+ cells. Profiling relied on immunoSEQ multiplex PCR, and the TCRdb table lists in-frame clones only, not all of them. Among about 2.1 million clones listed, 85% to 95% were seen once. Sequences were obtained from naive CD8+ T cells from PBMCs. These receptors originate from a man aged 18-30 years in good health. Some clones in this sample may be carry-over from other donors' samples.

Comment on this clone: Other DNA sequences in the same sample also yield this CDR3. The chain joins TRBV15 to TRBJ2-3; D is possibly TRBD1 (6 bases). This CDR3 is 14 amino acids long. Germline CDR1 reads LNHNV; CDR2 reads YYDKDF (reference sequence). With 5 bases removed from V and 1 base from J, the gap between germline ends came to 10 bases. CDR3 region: CATSRRQGTDTQYF. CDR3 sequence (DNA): TGTGCCACCAGCCGACGACAGGGCACAGATACGCAGTATTTT.

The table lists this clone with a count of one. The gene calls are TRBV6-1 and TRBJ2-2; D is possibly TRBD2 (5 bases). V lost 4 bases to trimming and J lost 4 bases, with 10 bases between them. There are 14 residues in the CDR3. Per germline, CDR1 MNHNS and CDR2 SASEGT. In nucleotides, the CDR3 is TGTGCCAGCAGTGGTTGGGAGAGCACCGGGGAGCTGTTTTTT. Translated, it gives CASSGWESTGELFF.

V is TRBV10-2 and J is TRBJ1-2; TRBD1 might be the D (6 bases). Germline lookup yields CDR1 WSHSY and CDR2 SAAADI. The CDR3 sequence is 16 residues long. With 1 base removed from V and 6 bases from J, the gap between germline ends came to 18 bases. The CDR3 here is CASSEFGMRDIHGYTF. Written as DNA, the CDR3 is TGCGCCAGCAGTGAGTTCGGGATGAGGGACATCCATGGCTACACCTTC.

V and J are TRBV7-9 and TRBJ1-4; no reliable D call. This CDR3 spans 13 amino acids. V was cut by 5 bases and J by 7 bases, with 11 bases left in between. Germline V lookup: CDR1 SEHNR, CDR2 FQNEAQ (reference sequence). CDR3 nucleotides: TGTGCCAGCAGCCCTGGGCGCGGTGAAAAACTGTTTTTT. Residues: CASSPGRGEKLFF.

CDR3 in amino acids: CASGLTRAQVEKLFF. The CDR3 DNA follows: TGTGCCAGCGGGTTAACGCGGGCGCAGGTTGAAAAACTGTTTTTT. This chain joins TRBV28 and TRBJ1-4; D is unresolved. V was trimmed by 8 bases and J by 7 bases, leaving 20 bases between them. The CDR3 contains 15 residues. From germline, CDR1 is MDHEN and CDR2 SYDVKM.

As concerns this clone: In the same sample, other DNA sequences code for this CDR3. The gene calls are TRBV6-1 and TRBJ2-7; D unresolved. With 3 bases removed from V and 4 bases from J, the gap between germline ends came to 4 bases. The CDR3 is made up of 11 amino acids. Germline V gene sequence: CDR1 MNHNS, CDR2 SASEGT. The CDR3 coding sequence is TGTGCCAGCAGTGAGGGGTACGAGCAGTACTTC. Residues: CASSEGYEQYF.

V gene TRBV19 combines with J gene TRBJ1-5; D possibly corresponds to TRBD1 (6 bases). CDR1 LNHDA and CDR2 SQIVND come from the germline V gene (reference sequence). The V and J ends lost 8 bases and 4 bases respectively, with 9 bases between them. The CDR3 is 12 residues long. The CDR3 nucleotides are TGTGCCAGTCGGACAGCAAATCAGCCCCAGCATTTT. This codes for CASRTANQPQHF.

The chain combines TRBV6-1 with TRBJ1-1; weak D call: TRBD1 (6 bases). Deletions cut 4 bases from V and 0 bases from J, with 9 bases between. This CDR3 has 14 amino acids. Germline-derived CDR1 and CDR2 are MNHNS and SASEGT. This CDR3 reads CASSGRGVNTEAFF. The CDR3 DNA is TGTGCCAGCAGTGGGAGGGGGGTGAACACTGAAGCTTTCTTT.

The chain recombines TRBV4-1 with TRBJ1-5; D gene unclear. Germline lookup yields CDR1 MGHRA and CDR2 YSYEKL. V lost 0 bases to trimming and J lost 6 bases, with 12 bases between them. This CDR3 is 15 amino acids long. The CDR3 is CASSQDRRAGQPQHF. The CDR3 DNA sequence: TGCGCCAGCAGCCAAGATCGGAGGGCTGGTCAGCCCCAGCATTTT.

The CDR3 here is CASSQVSAATRYEQFF. CDR3 DNA: TGCGCCAGCAGCCAAGTTTCGGCTGCCACTCGATATGAGCAGTTCTTC. V and J are TRBV4-1 and TRBJ2-1; no firm D call. This CDR3 has 16 residues. V was pared by 1 base and J by 8 bases, with 18 bases between. Germline V gives CDR1 MGHRA, CDR2 YSYEKL.

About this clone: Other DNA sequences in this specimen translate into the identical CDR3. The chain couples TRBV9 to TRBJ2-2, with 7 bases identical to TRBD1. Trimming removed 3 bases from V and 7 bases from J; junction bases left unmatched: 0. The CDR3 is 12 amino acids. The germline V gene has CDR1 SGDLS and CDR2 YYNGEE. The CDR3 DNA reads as TGTGCCAGCAGCGGGGACAGCGGGGAGCTGTTTTTT. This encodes CASSGDSGELFF.

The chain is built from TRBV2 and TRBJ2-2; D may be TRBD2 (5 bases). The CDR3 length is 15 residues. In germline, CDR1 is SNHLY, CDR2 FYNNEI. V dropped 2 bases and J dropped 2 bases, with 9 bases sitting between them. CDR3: CASSEPGENTGELFF. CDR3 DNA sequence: TGTGCCAGCAGTGAACCCGGGGAAAACACCGGGGAGCTGTTTTTT.

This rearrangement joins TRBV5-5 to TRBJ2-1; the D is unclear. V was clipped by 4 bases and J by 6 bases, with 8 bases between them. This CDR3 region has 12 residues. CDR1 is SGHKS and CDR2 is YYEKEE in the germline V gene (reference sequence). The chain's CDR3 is CASSLSINEQFF. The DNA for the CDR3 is TGTGCCAGCAGCCTCAGTATCAATGAGCAGTTCTTC.

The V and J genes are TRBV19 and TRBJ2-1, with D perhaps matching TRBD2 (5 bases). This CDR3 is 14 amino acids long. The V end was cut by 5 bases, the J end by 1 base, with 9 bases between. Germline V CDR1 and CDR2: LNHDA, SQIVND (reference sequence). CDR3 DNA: TGTGCCAGTAGTGAGCGGCTATCCTACAATGAGCAGTTCTTC. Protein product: CASSERLSYNEQFF.